This T cell receptor (beta chain) was identified during a study of T cell repertoires in cytomegalovirus infection. MiXCR was run by TCRdb on the reads, yielding one entry per CDR3 protein. The sample yields approximately 730,000 distinct CDR3 sequences, 25% to 35% seen once. This clonotype was observed a few times. Its specificity is not known. The V gene's germline CDR1 is SGHDN and CDR2 FVKESK. The CDR3 is 16 residues long. V was shortened by 0 bases and J by 6 bases, with 18 bases between the two germline ends. The sample consisted of cultured CD8+ T cells from PBMCs, taken from culture after CMV antigen stimulation. This sequence originates from a human donor in good health (CMV status not recorded). Some clones in this sample may be carry-over from other donors' samples. The chain employs TRBV14 and TRBJ2-7; a weak D match, TRBD1 (5 bases). The DNA for the CDR3 is TGTGCCAGCAGCCAAGATGCCCCCAGGGAATATGGCGAGCAGTACTTC. This gives the protein CASSQDAPREYGEQYF.